The clone carrying this T cell receptor (beta chain) came up a few times. Its antigen remains unknown. Trimming removed 7 bases from V and 3 bases from J; junction bases left unmatched: 9. CDR3 length: 14 amino acids. In germline, CDR1 is MNHNY, CDR2 SVGAGI (reference sequence). These data originate in a study of cytomegalovirus exposure and HLA in healthy donors. Study-wide findings and caveats: Most TCR sequences proved rare, with some public TCRs found in many donors. The classifier was said to identify cytomegalovirus status with high specificity and sensitivity. The study listed approximately 170 cytomegalovirus-associated TCR beta chains. First-cohort TCR clusters were later found to tend to co-occur in the 120 or so validation repertoires.

Produced via immunoSEQ multiplex PCR; TCRdb's table is partial and in-frame only. The data contain 150,000 to 170,000 clones, 85% to 90% of them singletons. The chain combines TRBV6-6 with TRBJ2-7; 7 nucleotides line up with TRBD2. The sample taken for sequencing was PBMCs. This TCR was recovered from a human donor in good health. The CDR3 region is CASTTRTGGYEQYF. The CDR3 region has the DNA TGTGCCAGCACCACTCGGACGGGAGGCTACGAGCAGTACTTC.